Presented here are 20 T cell receptor beta chains from one specimen sequenced in a study of blood T cells in healthy people across ages. With a J-beta primer mix and a sample-barcoded 5' primer, a second PCR ran about 7 to 12 cycles. TCRdb processed the 5' RACE reads anew with MiXCR; each CDR3 protein has one entry. The table records hundreds of thousands of distinct CDR3 sequences, roughly 53% of them present only once. Sequenced material: blood. These TCRs come from a man at least 80 years old in good health.

This clonotype was counted only a few times. The rearrangement joins TRBV10-3 to TRBJ2-7; the match to TRBD1 covers 10 bases. Germline CDR1 and CDR2: ENHRY and SYGVKD. This CDR3 comprises 13 residues. The junction had 6 bases not matched to a gene; V was cut back by 7 bases and J by 6 bases. The CDR3 DNA sequence: TGTGCCATCACCGACCGGGACAGGGGCGAGCAGTACTTC. Amino acids: CAITDRDRGEQYF.

The CDR3: CASSLVGATLAKNIQYF. The CDR3 nucleotides are TGTGCCAGCAGCCTGGTGGGGGCAACCCTAGCCAAAAACATTCAGTACTTC. The chain uses TRBV5-5 and TRBJ2-4, with D tentatively TRBD1 (6 bases). V dropped 4 bases and J dropped 0 bases, with 17 bases sitting between them. The CDR3 contains 17 residues. Germline CDR1 and CDR2: SGHKS and YYEKEE (reference sequence).

The genes are TRBV7-3 and TRBJ1-1; D is unclear. The CDR3 is made up of 15 amino acids. Germline V lookup: CDR1 SGHTA, CDR2 FQGTGA. Trimming took off 3 bases at V and 5 bases at J, with 16 bases between the two ends. The CDR3 coding sequence is TGTGCCAGCAGCTTTAGGGCTGGGGTGGGGACTGAAGCTTTCTTT. Protein sequence: CASSFRAGVGTEAFF.

The chain carries TRBV20-1 and TRBJ2-7, with 8 bases matching TRBD1. Looked up from germline, CDR1 is DFQATT and CDR2 is SNEGSKA (reference sequence). The CDR3 has 15 residues. V shed 1 base and J 4 bases; nucleotides not matched to a gene: 9. CDR3 coding DNA: TGCAGTGCTAGAGCAACGGACAGGGCAGGGTACGAGCAGTACTTC. Translation: CSARATDRAGYEQYF.

This clonotype was recorded a few times. The chain carries TRBV14 and TRBJ1-2; D perhaps matches TRBD1 (5 bases). Germline CDR1 reads SGHDN; CDR2 reads FVKESK. The CDR3 loop spans 13 amino acids. V lost 1 base to trimming and J lost 7 bases, with 10 bases between them. CDR3 region: CASSQGRGAGYTF. The CDR3 DNA follows: TGTGCCAGCAGCCAAGGCCGGGGCGCTGGCTACACCTTC.

This clonotype was found a few times. The chain couples TRBV7-2 to TRBJ2-1; 8 bases fit TRBD2. Germline CDR1 SGHTA, CDR2 FQGNSA. V was pared by 1 base and J by 9 bases, with 5 bases of the junction left unmatched. CDR3 length: 14 amino acids. The CDR3 DNA follows: TGTGCCAGCAGCTTAGTCTCGGGAGGGGGTGAGCAGTTCTTC. Translated, it gives CASSLVSGGGEQFF.

Comments on this clonotype: A much larger clone lies a single base off, so this may be a read error. DNA for the CDR3: TGTGCCAGCAGTTTGAAGACACTTCCCAACGAGCAGTACTTC. The encoded protein is CASSLKTLPNEQYF. The rearrangement links TRBV27 to TRBJ2-4; D call uncertain. The assigned J gene may be wrong: the sequence end matches TRBJ2-7 better. Germline V gene data show CDR1 as MNHEY and CDR2 as SMNVEV (reference sequence). The CDR3 covers 14 residues.

The rearrangement links TRBV16 to TRBJ2-7; 9 bases match TRBD2. Germline V gene sequence: CDR1 KGHSY, CDR2 FQNENV. V lost 0 bases and J lost 6; bases outside the gene matches: 6. This CDR3 comprises 15 residues. For the CDR3, the DNA is TGTGCCAGCAGCCAATCGTCGCTAGCGGGAATCGAGCAGTACTTC. Translation: CASSQSSLAGIEQYF.

This clonotype was seen more than once but under ten times. The chain uses TRBV10-3 and TRBJ2-5, with 7 bases matching TRBD2. CDR1 ENHRY and CDR2 SYGVKD come from the germline V gene. With V trimmed by 10 bases and J by 4 bases, 6 bases remained unmatched. CDR3 length equals 12 residues. The CDR3 nucleotides read TGTGCCACGGGGGGTGCTGGAGAGACCCAGTACTTC. It is translated as CATGGAGETQYF.

V gene TRBV9 combines with J gene TRBJ2-1; D remains unclear. V lost 3 bases and J lost 8, with 9 bases in between. The germline CDR1 and CDR2 sequences are SGDLS and YYNGEE. This CDR3 region has 12 residues. CDR3 sequence reads: CASSGDLDEQFF. CDR3 nucleotides: TGTGCCAGCAGCGGAGATCTAGATGAGCAGTTCTTC.

The chain is built from TRBV20-1 and TRBJ2-7, with D maybe TRBD1 (6 bases). The CDR3 length is 13 residues. V was cut by 1 base and J by 3 bases, with 10 bases left in between. CDR1 DFQATT and CDR2 SNEGSKA come from the germline V gene (reference sequence). In nucleotides, the CDR3 is TGCAGTGCTAGAGGGGACACCGACTACGAGCAGTACTTC. This translates into CSARGDTDYEQYF.

Details on this clonotype: A clone one base away is much larger, so this may be a read error. This chain joins TRBV6-6 and TRBJ2-7; maybe TRBD1 (5 bases). The J call may be in error: the DNA end matches TRBJ2-5 better. The CDR3 is 12 residues long. CDR1 and CDR2 (germline): MNHNY, SVGAGI (reference sequence). The CDR3 sequence: CASSQGDETQYF. In DNA, the CDR3 is TGTGCCAGCAGCCAGGGTGACGAGACCCAGTACTTC.

V and J are TRBV18 and TRBJ2-7; 8 bases are a match to TRBD2. Germline V gene sequence: CDR1 KGHSH, CDR2 LQKENI. The CDR3 is made up of 15 amino acids. The J segment lost 3 bases and the V segment lost 6 bases, leaving 10 bases of the junction unmatched. This CDR3 reads CASSPAAGVFYEQYF. For the CDR3, the DNA is TGTGCCAGCTCCCCGGCAGCGGGAGTCTTCTACGAGCAGTACTTC.

This rearrangement joins TRBV29-1 to TRBJ2-7; 7 bases agree with TRBD1. V dropped 6 bases and J dropped 0; count of bases not matched to a gene: 5. The germline gives CDR1 SQVTM, CDR2 ANQGSEA. This CDR3 contains 13 residues. The CDR3 sequence is CSVVTGTSYEQYF. The CDR3 DNA follows: TGCAGCGTAGTGACAGGGACCTCCTACGAGCAGTACTTC.

CDR3 in DNA: TGTGCCAGCAGTTACTCAGCGAAAAATGAGCAGTTCTTC. Translation: CASSYSAKNEQFF. The J gene is TRBJ2-1, the V gene TRBV6-2 or TRBV6-3, with D hard to call. The CDR3 is 13 amino acids. Between the trimmed V and J ends, which lost 0 bases and 7 bases, there was a span of 7 bases. Germline CDR1 and CDR2: MNHEY and SVGEGT.

The chain couples TRBV20-1 to TRBJ2-1, with D possibly matching TRBD1 (6 bases). Germline-derived CDR1 and CDR2 are DFQATT and SNEGSKA (reference sequence). V dropped 0 bases and J dropped 10 bases, with 22 bases sitting between them. The CDR3 loop spans 16 amino acids. The CDR3 DNA follows: TGCAGTGCTAGAGATCCGCGCAGGGGTTATTCCTACGAGCAGTTCTTC. Its translation is CSARDPRRGYSYEQFF.

This clonotype appeared a few times. The chain couples TRBV2 to TRBJ2-5, with D perhaps matching TRBD1 (6 bases). The CDR3 runs to 15 residues. V lost 4 bases, J lost 5 bases, and 17 bases lay in between. CDR1 SNHLY and CDR2 FYNNEI come from the germline V gene. The CDR3 sequence: CASSVDSSRGETQYF. The CDR3 DNA reads TGTGCCAGCAGTGTGGACAGCTCGAGGGGGGAGACCCAGTACTTC. The full variable domain, with the rest looked up from reference TRBV2 and TRBJ2-5, is EPEVTQTPSHQVTQMGQEVILRCVPISNHLYFYWYRQILGQKVEFLVSFYNNEISEKSEIFDDQFSVERPDGSNFTLKIRSTKLEDSAMYFCASSVDSSRGETQYFGPGTRLLVL.

This clonotype has just a few counts. The chain couples TRBV11-2 to TRBJ2-4, with 9 bases identical to TRBD2. With the DNA end fitting TRBJ2-7 better, the J assignment may be wrong. CDR1 is SGHAT, CDR2 FQNNGV, per germline. This CDR3 region has 14 residues. In DNA, the CDR3 is TGTGCCAGCAGCTTAGTGGGACTAGCTGGCGAGCAGTACTTC. This encodes CASSLVGLAGEQYF.

As DNA, the CDR3 is TGTGCCAGCAGTTACTCCAGGGGTAACTCCTATAATTCACCCCTCCACTTT. It codes for CASSYSRGNSYNSPLHF. The chain uses TRBV6-6 and TRBJ1-6, with D perhaps matching TRBD1 (6 bases). The CDR3 runs to 17 residues. Germline-derived CDR1 and CDR2 are MNHNY and SVGAGI (reference sequence). Trimming removed 0 bases at V and 0 bases at J, with 9 bases between.

This chain joins TRBV10-1 and TRBJ2-2, with D hard to call. This CDR3 has 15 residues. The V end lost 5 bases, the J end lost 2 bases, and 12 bases lay between the germline ends. Germline CDR1 reads WNHNN; CDR2 reads SYGVQD (reference sequence). The CDR3 coding sequence is TGCGCCAGCAGTTCCCCTAGGGTCAACACCGGGGAGCTGTTTTTT. Its translation: CASSSPRVNTGELFF.